This is a list of T cell receptor beta chains from one sample in a study of immune evolution from preneoplasia to lung adenocarcinoma. Profiled with immunoSEQ multiplex PCR; TCRdb holds only in-frame clones, not every one. The profile shows about 16,000 clones, 75% to 90% of them singletons. The sample taken for sequencing was FFPE invasive lung adenocarcinoma tissue. These receptors were obtained from a person aged 65 to 79 with invasive lung adenocarcinoma. CDR3s include the opening cysteine and the closing phenylalanine or tryptophan. The order of the fields is D gene, J gene, V gene, clone size, CDR3 DNA, CDR3 protein. The D gene is left open where the match is weak. Not all rows give a size; the values are once, few, many and, for expanded clones, a class.

TRBD1 TRBJ1-2 TRBV28 NA TGTGCCATCAACACCGGGACAGGGGATAAAGGCTTC CAINTGTGDKGF
NA TRBJ2-5 TRBV9 NA TGTGCCAGCAGCCCCCACCCAGGGACCCAGTACTTC CASSPHPGTQYF
NA TRBJ2-7 TRBV28 NA TGTGCCAGCAGTTCCCCCCTGGGCTCCTACGAGCAGTACTTC CASSSPLGSYEQYF
NA TRBJ1-2 TRBV14 NA TGTGCCAGCAGCCCCGCCTGGGGGACCTACACCTTC CASSPAWGTYTF
NA TRBJ1-1 TRBV25-1 NA TGTGCCAGCAGTAAACAGGGCACTGAAGCTTTCTTT CASSKQGTEAFF
NA TRBJ2-3 TRBV28 NA TGTGCCAGCGGCCAGGTGGGGCTAAGCACAGATACGCAGTATTTT CASGQVGLSTDTQYF
NA TRBJ2-3 TRBV20-1 few TGCAGTGCCCTTTGGGAGGATACGCAGTATTTT CSALWEDTQYF
TRBD2 TRBJ2-1 TRBV11-2 once TGTGCCAGCAGCCTCACGGGTGGGGGAGGGCCTTGGTACAATGAGCAGTTCTTC CASSLTGGGGPWYNEQFF
NA TRBJ2-7 TRBV10-2 once TGCGCCAGCGGAAACGAGGAGCAGTACTTC CASGNEEQYF
NA TRBJ1-1 TRBV5-1 NA TGCGCCACCTCCCCTCTAGTTGGAGACACTGAAGCTTTCTTT CATSPLVGDTEAFF
TRBD1 TRBJ1-1 TRBV10-3 NA TGTGCCATCAGTGCGGGGACAGGGAACACTGAAGCTTTCTTT CAISAGTGNTEAFF
NA TRBJ1-3 TRBV15 once TGTGCCACCAGCAGAGATGGGACCGTACCGAACACCATATATTTT CATSRDGTVPNTIYF
NA TRBJ1-2 TRBV9 few TGTGCCAGCAGCCCGCAGGGGAGGTATGGCTACACCTTC CASSPQGRYGYTF
NA TRBJ1-2 TRBV2 NA TGTGCCAGCAGTGAAGCTGCGGATCTTAACTATGGCTACACCTTC CASSEAADLNYGYTF
TRBD1 TRBJ2-7 TRBV6-1 NA TGTGCCAGCAGTGAAGATGGACAGGGGAGTAGCGAGCAGTACTTC CASSEDGQGSSEQYF
TRBD1 TRBJ2-2 TRBV4-2 NA TGTGCCAGCAGCCACGGACAGGGTGGCGGGGAGCTGTTTTTT CASSHGQGGGELFF
NA TRBJ1-1 TRBV21-1 NA TGTGCCAGCAGCAAAGGTATGGAAGCTTTCTTT CASSKGMEAFF
TRBD2 TRBJ2-1 TRBV10-3 NA TGTGCCATCAGCTCGACTAGCGGGAGCTCGAATGAGCAGTTCTTC CAISSTSGSSNEQFF